These 24 T cell receptor beta chains originate from one sample sequenced in a study of cytomegalovirus exposure and HLA in healthy donors. In the PCR, 60 Vbeta and 13 Jbeta primers were used. Data came from immunoSEQ multiplex PCR; TCRdb stores just in-frame clones and leaves some out. The sample gives under 150,000 clones, around 85% of which show up once; just over 8.5% is in the top ten. Material: PBMCs. These receptors all stem from a woman between 50 and 59 years old in good health and CMV-seropositive.

In this sample, this clone turned up once. This chain links TRBV7-3 with TRBJ2-1; TRBD2 matches 8 bases. The CDR3 spans 15 residues. Looked up from germline, CDR1 is SGHTA and CDR2 is FQGTGA. After removal of 3 bases from V and 3 bases from J, the junction contained 4 bases not matched to a gene. The CDR3 bases are TGTGCCAGCAGCTTTTTAGCGGGGAACTACAATGAGCAGTTCTTC. This codes for CASSFLAGNYNEQFF.

The gene calls are TRBV6-5 and TRBJ2-1, with 8 bases fitting TRBD1. J was trimmed by 8 bases and V by 0 bases; bases with no gene match: 6. Germline V gives CDR1 MNHEY, CDR2 SVGAGI. The CDR3 is made up of 15 amino acids. CDR3 bases: TGTGCCAGCAGTTACTCACGACAGGGGCAGGATGAGCAGTTCTTC. It specifies CASSYSRQGQDEQFF.

J is TRBJ1-2 and V is TRBV6-6; 7 bases align to TRBD1. This CDR3 has 13 amino acids. V dropped 6 bases and J dropped 5; count of bases not matched to a gene: 6. The germline gives CDR1 MNHNY, CDR2 SVGAGI (reference sequence). CDR3 in amino acids: CASRSDRRYGYTF. The CDR3 nucleotides are TGTGCCAGCAGGTCGGACAGGAGGTATGGCTACACCTTC.

The rearrangement links TRBV2 to TRBJ1-5, with 8 bases matching TRBD1. V lost 7 bases, J lost 0 bases, and 8 bases stayed unmatched. CDR1 and CDR2 (germline): SNHLY, FYNNEI. This CDR3 region has 16 residues. CDR3 sequence reads: CASTGQGRYSNQPQHF. CDR3 nucleotides: TGTGCCAGCACCGGACAGGGTAGATATAGCAATCAGCCCCAGCATTTT.

The genes are TRBV25-1 and TRBJ1-1; D gene ambiguous. The V and J ends lost 0 bases and 3 bases respectively, with 11 bases between them. CDR1 and CDR2 (germline): MGHDK, SYGVNS. The CDR3 contains 15 residues. The CDR3 reads CASSEYRVSYTEAFF. DNA for the CDR3: TGTGCCAGCAGTGAATATCGGGTCTCCTACACTGAAGCTTTCTTT.

CDR3 nucleotides: TGTGCCAGCAGTTACTCTTGGACAGGGTCTGGTGGCTACACCTTC. Encoded protein: CASSYSWTGSGGYTF. The rearrangement links TRBV6-5 to TRBJ1-2; 8 bases map to TRBD1. V gave up 0 bases and J gave up 7 bases; unmatched junction bases: 7. Germline V gene sequence: CDR1 MNHEY, CDR2 SVGAGI. CDR3 length equals 15 residues.

The rearrangement uses TRBV9 and TRBJ2-3, with 10 bases identical to TRBD2. The CDR3 extends over 14 amino acids. V was clipped by 4 bases and J by 9 bases; unmatched bases: 8. Germline V CDR1 and CDR2: SGDLS, YYNGEE. The CDR3 reads CASSISGGASTQYF. The CDR3 DNA is TGTGCCAGCAGCATCAGCGGGGGGGCGAGCACGCAGTATTTT.

This clone has only one observation. This sequence joins TRBV9 and TRBJ2-7; D is possibly TRBD1 (6 bases). The CDR3 totals 15 residues. Deletions cut 4 bases from V and 1 base from J, with 15 bases between. Looked up from germline, CDR1 is SGDLS and CDR2 is YYNGEE. The chain's CDR3 is CASSPRTADSYEQYF. In DNA form, the CDR3 reads TGTGCCAGCAGCCCCCGGACAGCCGATTCCTACGAGCAGTACTTC.

V is TRBV7-9 and J is TRBJ2-3, with a possible D match to TRBD1 (6 bases). Germline assignment: CDR1 SEHNR and CDR2 FQNEAQ (reference sequence). The CDR3 runs 15 residues. V lost 1 base and J 1 base, leaving 9 bases between the germline ends. The CDR3 here is CASSLGRQGTDTQYF. CDR3 DNA sequence: TGTGCCAGCAGCTTAGGGCGACAGGGCACAGATACGCAGTATTTT.

The chain couples TRBV13 to TRBJ2-1; 10 bases agree with TRBD1. V was pared by 3 bases and J by 6 bases, with 8 bases of the junction left unmatched. The CDR3 has 16 amino acids. Germline lookup yields CDR1 PRHDT and CDR2 FYEKMQ (reference sequence). DNA of the CDR3: TGTGCCAGCAGCTTCGCCCGACAGGGGGCCGGCAATGAGCAGTTCTTC. Amino acids: CASSFARQGAGNEQFF. The full variable domain, with the rest looked up from reference TRBV13 and TRBJ2-1, is AAGVIQSPRHLIKEKRETATLKCYPIPRHDTVYWYQQGPGQDPQFLISFYEKMQSDKGSIPDRFSAQQFSDYHSELNMSSLELGDSALYFCASSFARQGAGNEQFFGPGTRLTVL.

CDR3 protein: CASSLAGESSYEQYF. In DNA, the CDR3 is TGTGCCAGCAGTTTAGCGGGGGAAAGCTCCTACGAGCAGTACTTC. This chain joins TRBV5-4 and TRBJ2-7, with TRBD2 matching over 9 bases. Trimming took 5 bases from V and 0 from J; bases not matched to a gene: 6. Germline V gene lookup returns CDR1 SGHNT and CDR2 YYREEE (reference sequence). The CDR3 consists of 15 residues. Together with reference TRBV5-4 and TRBJ2-7, the CDR3 gives the full variable domain: ETGVTQSPTHLIKTRGQQVTLRCSSQSGHNTVSWYQQALGQGPQFIFQYYREEENGRGNFPPRFSGLQFPNYSSELNVNALELDDSALYLCASSLAGESSYEQYFGPGTRLTVT.

This chain joins TRBV6-6 and TRBJ2-1, with a tentative D call TRBD2 (5 bases). Trimming cost V 2 bases and J 6 bases, with 17 bases left between them. This CDR3 is built from 16 residues. Germline CDR1 reads MNHNY; CDR2 reads SVGAGI (reference sequence). CDR3 in amino acids: CASSYAVREGPNEQFF. The CDR3 DNA follows: TGTGCCAGCAGTTACGCTGTTCGGGAAGGGCCCAATGAGCAGTTCTTC.

The CDR3 bases are TGCGCCAGCAGCCGCCGGGACAGGGGGGCTAATGAAAAACTGTTTTTT. Its translation: CASSRRDRGANEKLFF. The chain links TRBV4-3 to TRBJ1-4; 11 positions agree with TRBD1. CDR1 and CDR2 from the germline V gene are LGHNA and YSLEER. The length of the CDR3 is 16 residues. V gave up 4 bases and J gave up 3 bases; unmatched junction bases: 4.

The CDR3 DNA reads as TGTGCCAGTAGTGTAACAGGGGGCCCAGAGACCCAGTACTTC. This sequence encodes CASSVTGGPETQYF. The V gene is TRBV19, the J gene TRBJ2-5, with 9 bases identical to TRBD1. CDR3 length equals 14 residues. Trimming at V came to 5 bases and at J to 4 bases, leaving 5 bases not matched to a gene. Germline CDR1 reads LNHDA; CDR2 reads SQIVND (reference sequence). Full variable domain (remainder filled in from reference TRBV19 and TRBJ2-5): DGGITQSPKYLFRKEGQNVTLSCEQNLNHDAMYWYRQDPGQGLRLIYYSQIVNDFQKGDIAEGYSVSREKKESFPLTVTSAQKNPTAFYLCASSVTGGPETQYFGPGTRLLVL.

This clone was picked up one time. The rearrangement links TRBV4-2 to TRBJ2-1; 12 bases match TRBD2. Germline trimming cut 2 bases from V and 6 bases from J; bases unmatched to any gene: 8. Germline values: CDR1 LGHNA, CDR2 YNFKEQ. The length of the CDR3 is 17 residues. CDR3: CASSQLAGGNTGNEQFF. The CDR3 coding sequence is TGTGCCAGCAGCCAACTAGCGGGGGGGAATACAGGCAATGAGCAGTTCTTC.

This rearrangement joins TRBV29-1 to TRBJ1-1; D is possibly TRBD1 (6 bases). Germline V gene data show CDR1 as SQVTM and CDR2 as ANQGSEA. V lost 0 bases to trimming and J lost 2 bases, with 13 bases between them. This CDR3 is built from 15 residues. CDR3 coding DNA: TGCAGCGTTGAAGATAGGGGACAAGTAAACACTGAAGCTTTCTTT. Translated, it gives CSVEDRGQVNTEAFF.

The gene calls are TRBV7-8 and TRBJ1-2; D possibly corresponds to TRBD1 (6 bases). This CDR3 has 14 amino acids. V shed 8 bases and J shed 4 bases, with 17 bases lying between them. Germline CDR1 and CDR2: SGHVS and FQNEAQ. This chain's CDR3 is CASCAGQIFYGYTF. The CDR3 nucleotides are TGTGCCAGCTGCGCCGGACAGATTTTCTATGGCTACACCTTC. Looking up the rest from reference TRBV7-8 and TRBJ1-2 gives the full variable domain: GAGVSQSPRYKVAKRGQDVALRCDPISGHVSLFWYQQALGQGPEFLTYFQNEAQLDKSGLPSDRFFAERPEGSVSTLKIQRTQQEDSAVYLCASCAGQIFYGYTFGSGTRLTVV.

This clone has only a few counts. Its ends do not fully match the called genes, so a read error is possible. The chain has TRBV7-7 and TRBJ2-5, with D possibly matching TRBD2 (5 bases). Germline lookup yields CDR1 SSHAT and CDR2 FNYEAQ (reference sequence). This CDR3 has 14 residues. CDR3 amino acids: CASSLSGGDETQYF. Written as DNA, the CDR3 is TGTGCTAGCAGCTTAAGCGGAGGAGACGAGACCCAGTACTTC.

This chain joins TRBV27 and TRBJ2-5, with TRBD2 identical over 12 bases. The germline gives CDR1 MNHEY, CDR2 SMNVEV (reference sequence). The CDR3 totals 18 residues. The trim removed 2 bases at V and 4 bases at J, leaving 11 bases unmatched. CDR3 DNA: TGTGCCAGCAGTTTACGCCTCCGACTAGCGGGGGATTCAGAGACCCAGTACTTC. Its translation: CASSLRLRLAGDSETQYF.

This sequence joins TRBV5-1 and TRBJ1-2; maybe TRBD1 (5 bases). Germline V gene data show CDR1 as SGHRS and CDR2 as YFSETQ. The CDR3 is 13 amino acids. Trimming left V 0 bases short and J 8 bases short, with 11 bases between. CDR3 protein: CASSLEGAAGYTF. The DNA for the CDR3 is TGCGCCAGCAGCTTGGAAGGGGCTGCGGGCTACACCTTC.

This clone was seen once. The V and J genes are TRBV19 and TRBJ1-1, with D perhaps matching TRBD1 (6 bases). The CDR3 covers 17 residues. Trimming cost V 11 bases and J 2 bases, with 27 bases left between them. Germline CDR1 reads LNHDA; CDR2 reads SQIVND (reference sequence). In DNA, the CDR3 is TGTGCCTTCCCTAGGGAGGGTTCGGGGGACACCAACACTGAAGCTTTCTTT. Translated: CAFPREGSGDTNTEAFF.

The rearrangement joins TRBV2 to TRBJ2-5; 12 nucleotides agree with TRBD2. CDR3 size: 15 residues. Germline CDR1 SNHLY, CDR2 FYNNEI. Losses at the gene ends were 7 bases for V and 5 bases for J; bases not matched to a gene: 8. The CDR3 reads CASTMTSGGAETQYF. The CDR3 DNA follows: TGTGCCAGCACAATGACTAGCGGGGGTGCGGAGACCCAGTACTTC.

The V gene is TRBV7-2, the J gene TRBJ1-4; TRBD1 might be the D (5 bases). The V end was cut by 6 bases, the J end by 7 bases, with 12 bases between. There are 13 residues in the CDR3. CDR1 and CDR2 from the germline V gene are SGHTA and FQGNSA. The CDR3 region is CASSLAGPEKLFF. The CDR3 DNA follows: TGTGCCAGCAGTCTCGCAGGGCCTGAAAAACTGTTTTTT.

V usage is TRBV11-2 and J usage is TRBJ1-5; perhaps TRBD1 as D (5 bases). The CDR3 loop spans 15 amino acids. Trimming cost V 5 bases and J 5 bases, with 16 bases left between them. Germline CDR1 SGHAT, CDR2 FQNNGV. Here the CDR3 reads CASSPRAGGYQPQHF. The CDR3 bases are TGTGCCAGCAGCCCCCGGGCCGGGGGATATCAGCCCCAGCATTTT.